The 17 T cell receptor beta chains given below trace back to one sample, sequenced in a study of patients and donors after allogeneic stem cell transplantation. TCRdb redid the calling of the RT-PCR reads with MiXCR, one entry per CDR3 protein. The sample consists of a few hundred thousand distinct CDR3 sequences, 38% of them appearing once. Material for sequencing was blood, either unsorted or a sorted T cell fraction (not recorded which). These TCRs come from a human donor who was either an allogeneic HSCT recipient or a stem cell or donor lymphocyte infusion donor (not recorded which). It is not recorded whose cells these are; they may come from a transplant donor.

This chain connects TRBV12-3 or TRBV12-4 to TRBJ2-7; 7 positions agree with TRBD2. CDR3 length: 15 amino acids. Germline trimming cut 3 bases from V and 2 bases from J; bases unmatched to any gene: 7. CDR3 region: CASSFILAVTYEQYF. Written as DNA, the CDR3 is TGTGCCAGCAGTTTCATCCTAGCGGTTACCTACGAGCAGTACTTC.

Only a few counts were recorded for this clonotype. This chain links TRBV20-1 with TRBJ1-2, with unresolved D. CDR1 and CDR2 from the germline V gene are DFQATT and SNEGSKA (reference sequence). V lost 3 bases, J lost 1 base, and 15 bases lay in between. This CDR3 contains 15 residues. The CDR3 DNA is TGCAGTGCTAGGAGGTCGGGCTCAAATAACTATGGCTACACCTTC. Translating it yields CSARRSGSNNYGYTF.

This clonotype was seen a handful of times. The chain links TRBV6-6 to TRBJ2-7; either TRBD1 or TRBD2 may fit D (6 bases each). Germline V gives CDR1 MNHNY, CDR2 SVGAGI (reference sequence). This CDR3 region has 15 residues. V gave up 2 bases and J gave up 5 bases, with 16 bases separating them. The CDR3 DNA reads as TGTGCCAGCAGTTACGTCGGTTCCGGGGGCGACGAGCAGTACTTC. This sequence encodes CASSYVGSGGDEQYF.

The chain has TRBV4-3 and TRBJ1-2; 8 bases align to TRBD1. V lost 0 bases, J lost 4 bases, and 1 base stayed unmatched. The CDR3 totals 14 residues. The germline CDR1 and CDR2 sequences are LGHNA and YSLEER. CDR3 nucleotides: TGCGCCAGCAGCCAAGACGACAGGGGCTATGGCTACACCTTC. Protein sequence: CASSQDDRGYGYTF.

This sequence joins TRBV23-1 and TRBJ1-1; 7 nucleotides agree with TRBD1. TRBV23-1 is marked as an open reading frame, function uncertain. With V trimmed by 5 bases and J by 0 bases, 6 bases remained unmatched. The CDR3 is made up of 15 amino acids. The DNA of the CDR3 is TGCGCCAGCAGTGAAATGGGACAGCTGAACACTGAAGCTTTCTTT. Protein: CASSEMGQLNTEAFF.

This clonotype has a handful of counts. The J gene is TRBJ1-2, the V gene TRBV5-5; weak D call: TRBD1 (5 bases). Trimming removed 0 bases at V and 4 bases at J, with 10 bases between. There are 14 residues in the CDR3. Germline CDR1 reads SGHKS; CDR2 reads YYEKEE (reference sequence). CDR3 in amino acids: CASSLAYRTYGYTF. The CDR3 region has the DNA TGTGCCAGCAGCTTGGCTTACAGGACCTATGGCTACACCTTC. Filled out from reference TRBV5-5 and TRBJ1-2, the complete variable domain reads DAGVTQSPTHLIKTRGQQVTLRCSPISGHKSVSWYQQVLGQGPQFIFQYYEKEERGRGNFPDRFSARQFPNYSSELNVNALLLGDSALYLCASSLAYRTYGYTFGSGTRLTVV.

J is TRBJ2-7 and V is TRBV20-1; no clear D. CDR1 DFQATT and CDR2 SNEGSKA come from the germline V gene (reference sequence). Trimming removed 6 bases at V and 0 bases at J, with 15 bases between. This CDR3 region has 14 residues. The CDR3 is CSATIREASYEQYF. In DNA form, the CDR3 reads TGCAGTGCCACAATTCGCGAGGCCTCCTACGAGCAGTACTTC.

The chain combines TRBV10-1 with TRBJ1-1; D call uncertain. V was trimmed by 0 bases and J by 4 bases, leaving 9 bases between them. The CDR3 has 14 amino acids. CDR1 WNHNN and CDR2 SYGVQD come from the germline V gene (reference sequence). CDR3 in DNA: TGCGCCAGCAGTGAGTCCTCCTTGGGCACTGAAGCTTTCTTT. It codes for CASSESSLGTEAFF.

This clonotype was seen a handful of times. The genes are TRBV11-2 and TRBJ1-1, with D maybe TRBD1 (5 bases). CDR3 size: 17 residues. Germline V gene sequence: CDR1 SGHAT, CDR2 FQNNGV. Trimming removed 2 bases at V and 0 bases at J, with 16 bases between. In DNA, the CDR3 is TGTGCCAGCAGCTTACCACGGGGCAGACTCATGAACACTGAAGCTTTCTTT. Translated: CASSLPRGRLMNTEAFF.

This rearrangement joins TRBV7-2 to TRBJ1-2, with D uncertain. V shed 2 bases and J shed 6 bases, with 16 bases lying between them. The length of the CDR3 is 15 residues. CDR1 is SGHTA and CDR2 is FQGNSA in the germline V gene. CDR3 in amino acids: CASSLSPRARDGYTF. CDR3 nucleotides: TGTGCCAGCAGCTTATCTCCCCGGGCGAGGGATGGCTACACCTTC.

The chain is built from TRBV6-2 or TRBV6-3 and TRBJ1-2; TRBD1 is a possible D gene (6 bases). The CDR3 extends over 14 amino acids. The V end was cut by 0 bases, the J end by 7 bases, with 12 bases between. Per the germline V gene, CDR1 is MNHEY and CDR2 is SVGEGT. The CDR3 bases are TGTGCCAGCAGTTACTCGTGGGGGGCTAGTGGCTACACCTTC. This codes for CASSYSWGASGYTF.

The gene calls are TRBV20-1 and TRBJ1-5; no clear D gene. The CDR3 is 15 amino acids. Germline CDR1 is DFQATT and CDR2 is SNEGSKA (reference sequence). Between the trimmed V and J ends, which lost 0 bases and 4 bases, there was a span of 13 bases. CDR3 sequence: CSARDSIAINQPQHF. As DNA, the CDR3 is TGCAGTGCTAGAGATTCGATCGCGATAAATCAGCCCCAGCATTTT.

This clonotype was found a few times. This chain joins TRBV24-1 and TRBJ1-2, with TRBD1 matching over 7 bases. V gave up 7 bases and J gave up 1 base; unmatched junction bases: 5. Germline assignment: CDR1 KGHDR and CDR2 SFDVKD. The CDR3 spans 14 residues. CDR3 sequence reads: CATSRDSFNYGYTF. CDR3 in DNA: TGTGCCACCAGCCGGGACAGCTTTAACTATGGCTACACCTTC.

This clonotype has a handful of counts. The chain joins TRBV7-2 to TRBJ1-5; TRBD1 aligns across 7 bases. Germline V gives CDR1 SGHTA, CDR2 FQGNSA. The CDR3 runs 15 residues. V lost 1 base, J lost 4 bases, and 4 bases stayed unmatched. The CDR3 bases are TGTGCCAGCAGCTTAGTTGGGGACAGAAATCAGCCCCAGCATTTT. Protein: CASSLVGDRNQPQHF.

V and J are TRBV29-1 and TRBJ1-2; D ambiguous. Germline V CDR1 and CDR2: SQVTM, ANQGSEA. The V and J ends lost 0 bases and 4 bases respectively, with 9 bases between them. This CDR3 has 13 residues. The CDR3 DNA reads TGCAGCGTTGAAGAGGAGCAGCGCTATGGCTACACCTTC. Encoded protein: CSVEEEQRYGYTF.

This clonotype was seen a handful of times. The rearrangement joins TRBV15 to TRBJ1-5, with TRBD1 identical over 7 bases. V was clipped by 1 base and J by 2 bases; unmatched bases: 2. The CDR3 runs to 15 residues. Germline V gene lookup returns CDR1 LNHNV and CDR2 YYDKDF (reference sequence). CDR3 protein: CATSRVGTGNQPQHF. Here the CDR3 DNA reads TGTGCCACCAGCAGAGTAGGGACAGGCAATCAGCCCCAGCATTTT.

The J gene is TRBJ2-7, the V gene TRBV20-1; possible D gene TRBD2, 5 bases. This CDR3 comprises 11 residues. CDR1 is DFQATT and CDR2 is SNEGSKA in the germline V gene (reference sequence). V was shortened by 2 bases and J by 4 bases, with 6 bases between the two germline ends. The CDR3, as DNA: TGCAGTGCTAGATCGGGATACGAGCAGTACTTC. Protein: CSARSGYEQYF.